These 2 T cell receptor beta chains share one sample of origin, sequenced in a study of CD8 T cells in Susac syndrome. With random hexamers, reverse transcription was performed on about 0.5 to 1 ug of RNA. TCRdb independently ran MiXCR on the immunoSEQ multiplex PCR reads; one entry per CDR3 protein. Of 51,000 or so distinct CDR3 sequences in the sample, roughly 93% are singletons; the top ten hold more than 0.45%. Sequencing was performed on CD8+ T cells from PBMCs. The receptors come from a human donor in good health.

This chain uses TRBV5-4 with TRBJ2-7, with 9 bases lining up with TRBD2. The V gene's germline CDR1 is SGHNT and CDR2 YYREEE (reference sequence). V was pared by 4 bases and J by 3 bases, with 8 bases of the junction left unmatched. The CDR3 runs to 15 residues. CDR3 sequence reads: CASSPAAGGIYEQYF. In DNA form, the CDR3 reads TGTGCCAGCAGCCCGGCGGCGGGAGGGATCTACGAGCAGTACTTC.

This clonotype showed up just once. The V gene is TRBV2, the J gene TRBJ2-3; 10 nucleotides align to TRBD2. J gave up 3 bases and V 3 bases, and 6 bases lay outside the gene matches. Germline V CDR1 and CDR2: SNHLY, FYNNEI. This CDR3 is 16 amino acids long. The CDR3 sequence is CASSDSSGRRTDTQYF. The CDR3 DNA is TGTGCCAGCAGTGATTCTAGCGGGAGACGGACAGATACGCAGTATTTT.